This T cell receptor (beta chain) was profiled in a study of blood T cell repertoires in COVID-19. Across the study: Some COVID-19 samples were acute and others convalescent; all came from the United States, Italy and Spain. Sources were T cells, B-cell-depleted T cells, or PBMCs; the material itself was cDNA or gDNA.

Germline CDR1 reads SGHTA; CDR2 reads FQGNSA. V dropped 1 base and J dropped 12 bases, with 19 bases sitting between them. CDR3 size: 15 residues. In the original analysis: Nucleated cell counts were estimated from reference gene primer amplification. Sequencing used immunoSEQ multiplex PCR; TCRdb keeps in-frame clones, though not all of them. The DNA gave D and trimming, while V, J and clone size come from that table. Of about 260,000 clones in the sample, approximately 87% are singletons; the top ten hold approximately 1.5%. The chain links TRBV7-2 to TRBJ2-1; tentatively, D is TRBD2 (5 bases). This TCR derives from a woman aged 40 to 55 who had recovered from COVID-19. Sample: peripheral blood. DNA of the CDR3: TGTGCCAGCAGCTTAGGAGGGAAAGGGTTTGAGGGGCAGTTCTTC. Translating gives CASSLGGKGFEGQFF. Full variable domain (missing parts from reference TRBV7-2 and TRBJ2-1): GAGVSQSPSNKVTEKGKDVELRCDPISGHTALYWYRQSLGQGLEFLIYFQGNSAPDKSGLPSDRFSAERTGGSVSTLTIQRTQQEDSAVYLCASSLGGKGFEGQFFGPGTRLTVL.